The clone carrying this T cell receptor (beta chain) has more than one count but fewer than ten. Its matching antigen is unknown. This specimen belongs to a study of post-analysis software for immune sequencing data. Study-wide context: Courses of disease covered relapsing-remitting, secondary progressive and progressive-relapsing multiple sclerosis. Findings and limits, study-wide: The five TRBV segments detected at higher frequency in patients than in controls included TRBV5-6, TRBV5-1 and TRBV20-1. Strong co-clustering by F measure linked samples that shared a preparation batch. Those with multiple sclerosis, the patient group, showed significantly lower normalized Chao1 diversity than controls.

J gave up 3 bases and V 4 bases, and 14 bases lay outside the gene matches. The CDR3 totals 17 residues. The germline gives CDR1 SGDLS, CDR2 YYNGEE. cDNA libraries of TCR beta carried unique molecular identifiers. Roughly 500,000 cDNA molecules came from around 1 to 9.1 million T cells. TCRdb processed the PCR reads anew with MiXCR; each CDR3 protein has one entry. The table has approximately 350,000 distinct CDR3 sequences, roughly 30% seen once. Material: blood. The origin of this receptor is a girl aged 10-17 years with multiple sclerosis. This chain joins TRBV9 and TRBJ2-7, with TRBD2 matching over 9 bases. As DNA, the CDR3 is TGTGCCAGCAGCCCCCGTTTGGGGAGCGGGGGGATCTACGAGCAGTACTTC. Its protein product is CASSPRLGSGGIYEQYF.